One sample yielded the 25 T cell receptor beta chains listed below, sequenced in a study of memory CD8 T cells in hepatitis C reinfection (dated 2017 in TCRdb). The time point label, as the study defines it: pre-reinfection, 55 to 20 weeks before reinfection detection. Sorted cells were sequenced directly ex vivo, with no in vitro expansion before TCR sequencing. Receptor amplification or capture employed the immunoSEQ multiplex PCR assay. TCRdb re-hosts the immuneACCESS table, in-frame sequences only. Its copies lack some clones; in the studies checked, an unresolved V gene accounts for under half of them, and the cause for the rest is not known. The sample table shows over 45,000 clones, and roughly 91% are seen once. The top ten clonotypes cover over 0.95% of the sample. The sequenced material came from naive CD8+ T cells sorted from blood. This specimen's cell subset or site label, per the study, means: total naive CD8+CD45RO- T cells. All receptors come from a man aged 18 to 29 with hepatitis C virus infection.

This clone was counted a single time. The chain uses TRBV7-9 and TRBJ2-5; D may be TRBD2 (6 bases). The germline V gene encodes CDR1 SEHNR and CDR2 FQNEAQ (reference sequence). The V gene lost 1 base and the J gene lost 4 bases, with 13 bases spanning the gap. The CDR3 is 15 amino acids. The CDR3 sequence: CASSLDLSEGETQYF. The CDR3 DNA reads as TGTGCCAGCAGCTTAGATCTATCGGAGGGAGAGACCCAGTACTTC. The whole variable domain, filled in from reference TRBV7-9 and TRBJ2-5, reads DTGVSQNPRHKITKRGQNVTFRCDPISEHNRLYWYRQTLGQGPEFLTYFQNEAQLEKSRLLSDRFSAERPKGSFSTLEIQRTEQGDSAMYLCASSLDLSEGETQYFGPGTRLLVL.

V and J are TRBV27 and TRBJ2-4; tentative D call: TRBD2 (6 bases). CDR1 MNHEY and CDR2 SMNVEV come from the germline V gene (reference sequence). Trimming removed 4 bases at V and 0 bases at J, with 13 bases between. This CDR3 region has 16 residues. CDR3 sequence reads: CASSSRTILAKNIQYF. The CDR3 DNA reads TGTGCCAGCAGTTCGCGGACTATACTAGCCAAAAACATTCAGTACTTC.

This rearrangement joins TRBV19 to TRBJ2-1, with 12 bases that match TRBD2. V was clipped by 6 bases and J by 6 bases; unmatched bases: 9. The CDR3 extends over 16 amino acids. Germline V CDR1 and CDR2: LNHDA, SQIVND (reference sequence). CDR3 sequence (DNA): TGTGCCAGTAGCCGGACTAGCGGGAATGTTGGCAATGAGCAGTTCTTC. Translated: CASSRTSGNVGNEQFF.

In this sample, this clone turned up a few times. This chain joins TRBV6-1 and TRBJ1-1; possible D gene TRBD1, 5 bases. Trimming removed 1 base from V and 0 bases from J, with 6 bases in between. The germline CDR1 and CDR2 sequences are MNHNS and SASEGT. This CDR3 spans 14 amino acids. Here the CDR3 DNA reads TGTGCCAGCAGTGAAGAACAGGTGAACACTGAAGCTTTCTTT. Protein sequence: CASSEEQVNTEAFF.

CDR3 DNA: TGTGCCAGCAGCCTAGACTCACCACCTAACACCGGGGAGCTGTTTTTT. Its protein product is CASSLDSPPNTGELFF. The chain combines TRBV27 with TRBJ2-2; D is unclear. The germline V gene has CDR1 MNHEY and CDR2 SMNVEV (reference sequence). Trimming took 6 bases from V and 2 from J, leaving 16 bases between them. The CDR3 has 16 amino acids.

The chain employs TRBV19 and TRBJ1-5; D gene unclear. Germline lookup yields CDR1 LNHDA and CDR2 SQIVND (reference sequence). The CDR3 spans 15 residues. V was cut by 3 bases and J by 1 base, with 10 bases left in between. As DNA, the CDR3 is TGTGCCAGTAGTATTGGCCGAGGGAGCAATCAGCCCCAGCATTTT. Translated, it gives CASSIGRGSNQPQHF.

The sample holds one count of this clone. The V and J genes are TRBV6-5 and TRBJ2-7, with TRBD2 matching over 10 bases. The V and J ends lost 4 bases and 7 bases, in that order; junction bases with no gene match: 7. Germline V lookup: CDR1 MNHEY, CDR2 SVGAGI. The CDR3 has 14 amino acids. This CDR3 reads CASSSLAGGGEQYF. In nucleotides, the CDR3 is TGTGCCAGCAGTTCCTTAGCGGGAGGAGGAGAGCAGTACTTC.

Concerning this clone: One end of the junction does not line up with germline, which may come from a read error. The chain is built from TRBV7-7 and TRBJ2-1; perhaps TRBD2 as D (5 bases). CDR1 is SSHAT, CDR2 FNYEAQ, per germline (reference sequence). This CDR3 spans 14 amino acids. The CDR3 reads CASSLAEGLYEQFF. DNA for the CDR3: TGTGCTAGCAGCTTGGCCGAGGGATTGTATGAGCAGTTCTTC. Combining the CDR3 with reference TRBV7-7 and TRBJ2-1 gives the whole variable domain GAGVSQSPRYKVTKRGQDVTLRCDPISSHATLYWYQQALGQGPEFLTYFNYEAQPDKSGLPSDRFSAERPEGSISTLTIQRTEQRDSAMYRCASSLAEGLYEQFFGPGTRLTVL.

The J gene is TRBJ2-1, the V gene TRBV11-3, with TRBD1 identical over 11 bases. The V gene's germline CDR1 is SGHNT and CDR2 YENEEA. Trimming cost V 1 base and J 4 bases; bases outside gene matches: 6. The CDR3 is made up of 17 amino acids. This CDR3 is CASSLGTGGIGYNEQFF. In nucleotides, the CDR3 is TGTGCCAGCAGCTTAGGGACAGGGGGCATTGGGTACAATGAGCAGTTCTTC.

The CDR3 DNA reads as TGTGCCAGCAGTTTCCCCGCCCAAAACTCCCAAGAGACCCAGTACTTC. It yields the protein CASSFPAQNSQETQYF. V gene TRBV28 combines with J gene TRBJ2-5, with no clear D. CDR1 and CDR2 from the germline V gene are MDHEN and SYDVKM. The V and J ends lost 3 bases and 1 base respectively, with 15 bases between them. There are 16 residues in the CDR3.

The chain recombines TRBV14 with TRBJ2-7; D is undetermined. Trimming shortened V by 1 base and J by 4 bases, and 8 bases separated the two germline ends. This CDR3 is built from 13 residues. The germline V gene has CDR1 SGHDN and CDR2 FVKESK. CDR3 loop: CASSQGTGYEQYV. CDR3 sequence (DNA): TGTGCCAGCAGCCAAGGCACCGGGTACGAGCAGTACGTC.

The V gene is TRBV4-2, the J gene TRBJ2-5; TRBD2 matches 8 bases. The length of the CDR3 is 18 residues. The germline gives CDR1 LGHNA, CDR2 YNFKEQ. After removal of 0 bases from V and 3 bases from J, the junction contained 12 bases not matched to a gene. This CDR3 reads CASSQDRGAGESKETQYF. The CDR3 DNA reads TGTGCCAGCAGCCAAGATAGAGGAGCGGGGGAGTCAAAAGAGACCCAGTACTTC.

The chain carries TRBV27 and TRBJ2-3, with a tentative D call TRBD2 (6 bases). The germline V gene has CDR1 MNHEY and CDR2 SMNVEV (reference sequence). V shed 4 bases and J shed 2 bases, with 13 bases lying between them. There are 15 residues in the CDR3. The CDR3 nucleotides read TGTGCCAGCAGTTCCATAGCGGCTTACACAGATACGCAGTATTTT. This sequence encodes CASSSIAAYTDTQYF.

The chain is built from TRBV19 and TRBJ1-2; D is unresolved. The germline gives CDR1 LNHDA, CDR2 SQIVND (reference sequence). V was shortened by 1 base and J by 4 bases, with 13 bases between the two germline ends. The CDR3 covers 15 residues. CDR3 sequence: CASSIGSGSGYGYTF. The DNA for the CDR3 is TGTGCCAGTAGTATAGGTTCGGGATCGGGCTATGGCTACACCTTC.

The chain joins TRBV4-1 to TRBJ2-1; D is perhaps TRBD2 (6 bases). The CDR3 contains 17 residues. CDR1 and CDR2 (germline): MGHRA, YSYEKL. With 3 bases removed from V and 0 bases from J, the gap between germline ends came to 15 bases. The CDR3 DNA reads TGCGCCAGCAGCCACCCCTTCGCCGGGAGCTCCTACAATGAGCAGTTCTTC. Residues: CASSHPFAGSSYNEQFF.

This chain links TRBV12-5 with TRBJ2-7, with unresolved D. Trimming left V 0 bases short and J 6 bases short, with 9 bases between. This CDR3 spans 13 amino acids. Germline assignment: CDR1 LGHNT and CDR2 FRNRAP. DNA of the CDR3: TGTGCTAGTGGTTTGGTGAGAGGTCCCGAGCAGTACGTC. Translation: CASGLVRGPEQYV.

The V gene is TRBV7-6, the J gene TRBJ2-2; 7 nucleotides align to TRBD1. The CDR3 is 14 residues long. Per germline, CDR1 SGHVS and CDR2 FNYEAQ. V dropped 4 bases and J dropped 6; count of bases not matched to a gene: 5. CDR3 sequence: CASSSTGAPGELFF. In DNA form, the CDR3 reads TGTGCCAGCAGCTCTACAGGGGCGCCCGGGGAGCTGTTTTTT.

The CDR3, as DNA: TGTGCCACCGAAGACAGGGCTAGCAATCAGCCCCAGCATTTT. It yields the protein CATEDRASNQPQHF. The gene calls are TRBV10-3 and TRBJ1-5; 7 positions match TRBD1. The V and J ends lost 10 bases and 0 bases, in that order; junction bases with no gene match: 6. Germline assignment: CDR1 ENHRY and CDR2 SYGVKD. The CDR3 length is 14 residues.

The CDR3 reads CASSSAGTGWHIQYF. The CDR3 bases are TGTGCCAGCAGTTCCGCCGGGACAGGGTGGCACATTCAGTACTTC. This sequence joins TRBV6-6 and TRBJ2-4; TRBD1 matches at 9 bases. V was pared by 4 bases and J by 8 bases, with 9 bases of the junction left unmatched. Germline V gene lookup returns CDR1 MNHNY and CDR2 SVGAGI (reference sequence). There are 15 residues in the CDR3.

This chain links TRBV5-1 with TRBJ2-7; 8 bases line up with TRBD1. The CDR3 has 15 amino acids. V lost 2 bases, J lost 2 bases, and 6 bases stayed unmatched. Germline V lookup: CDR1 SGHRS, CDR2 YFSETQ. CDR3 coding DNA: TGCGCCAGCAGCTTCGGACAGGGAGGCCCCTACGAGCAGTACTTC. Its protein is CASSFGQGGPYEQYF.

The gene calls are TRBV29-1 and TRBJ1-1; D is ambiguous. Germline V gene sequence: CDR1 SQVTM, CDR2 ANQGSEA. This CDR3 has 13 amino acids. The V end lost 3 bases, the J end lost 0 bases, and 8 bases lay between the germline ends. The DNA of the CDR3 is TGCAGCGTTGACCCAGACATGAACACTGAAGCTTTCTTT. As protein: CSVDPDMNTEAFF.

This clone was seen a few times. This rearrangement joins TRBV5-1 to TRBJ2-5; 8 bases are a match to TRBD1. Trimming cost V 2 bases and J 1 base; bases outside gene matches: 4. This CDR3 has 15 amino acids. The germline gives CDR1 SGHRS, CDR2 YFSETQ. CDR3: CASSLTGGPQETQYF. DNA of the CDR3: TGCGCCAGCAGCTTAACAGGGGGTCCCCAAGAGACCCAGTACTTC.

The V and J genes are TRBV9 and TRBJ2-5; 8 nucleotides line up with TRBD2. The DNA end is more similar to TRBJ2-7, so the J call may be wrong. The CDR3 runs to 14 residues. CDR1 SGDLS and CDR2 YYNGEE come from the germline V gene. The CDR3 nucleotides are TGTGCCAGCAGCGGAACTAGCGGTTCCTACGAGCAGTACTTC. Translated: CASSGTSGSYEQYF.

The V and J genes are TRBV19 and TRBJ2-7, with unresolved D. Germline assignment: CDR1 LNHDA and CDR2 SQIVND (reference sequence). This CDR3 region has 12 residues. The V end was cut by 11 bases, the J end by 9 bases, with 20 bases between. CDR3: CAPWAHPHGQYF. CDR3 bases: TGTGCCCCGTGGGCGCATCCTCACGGGCAGTACTTC.

The chain joins TRBV6-5 to TRBJ2-7; maybe TRBD1 (6 bases). V dropped 6 bases and J dropped 2 bases, with 17 bases sitting between them. The CDR3 length is 15 residues. In germline, CDR1 is MNHEY, CDR2 SVGAGI. The CDR3 DNA reads TGTGCCAGCAGCAACTCCGTCGACAGGACCTACGAGCAGTACGTC. Its protein is CASSNSVDRTYEQYV.